Listed below are T cell receptor beta chains from one sample, sequenced in a study of T cell repertoires and HLA-DP antigens. Their antigens remain unidentified. Only in-frame clones appear in the TCRdb table, and some are missing; sequencing was by immunoSEQ multiplex PCR. The profile shows 55,000 to 80,000 clones, around 80% of them singletons. Material: CD4+ T cells from PBMCs. These receptors were taken from a man aged 55-75 years in good health and CMV-seronegative. Both conserved end residues are part of each CDR3. D genes are given only for firm matches. Expanded clones get a size class; other rows say once, few or many, or leave the size out.

clone size: -; V gene: TRBV7-9; J gene: TRBJ1-3; D gene: -; CDR3 DNA: TGTGCCAGCACGGTCGACTCTGGAAACACCATATATTTT; CDR3 protein: CASTVDSGNTIYF
clone size: few; V gene: TRBV7-2; J gene: TRBJ2-3; D gene: TRBD1; CDR3 DNA: TGTGCCAGCAGAGTGGGACAGGGCAACACAGATACGCAGTATTTT; CDR3 protein: CASRVGQGNTDTQYF
clone size: few; V gene: TRBV12-1; J gene: TRBJ2-5; D gene: -; CDR3 DNA: TGTGCCAGCAGCTTTGGAGAGACCCAGTACTTC; CDR3 protein: CASSFGETQYF
clone size: -; V gene: TRBV6-5; J gene: TRBJ2-1; D gene: TRBD2; CDR3 DNA: TGTGCCAGCAGTTACGAGCGGGAGTGGTACAATGAGCAGTTCTTC; CDR3 protein: CASSYEREWYNEQFF
clone size: -; V gene: TRBV5-1; J gene: TRBJ1-2; D gene: -; CDR3 DNA: TGCGCCAGCACCCCTGACAGACTTACCTATGGCTACACCTTC; CDR3 protein: CASTPDRLTYGYTF
clone size: -; V gene: TRBV5-6; J gene: TRBJ2-1; D gene: TRBD2; CDR3 DNA: TGTGCCAGCAGCCCCTTAGGGAGCGGGGGGCCTAGGTATGAGCAGTTCTTC; CDR3 protein: CASSPLGSGGPRYEQFF
clone size: -; V gene: TRBV7-2; J gene: TRBJ2-5; D gene: TRBD1; CDR3 DNA: TGTGCCAGCAGCCGTGACAGGGGGGAGACCCAGTACTTC; CDR3 protein: CASSRDRGETQYF
clone size: -; V gene: TRBV18; J gene: TRBJ2-5; D gene: -; CDR3 DNA: TGTGCCAGCTCGCAAGCCGGGACTGAAGAATCCCAGTACTTC; CDR3 protein: CASSQAGTEESQYF
clone size: once; V gene: TRBV27; J gene: TRBJ2-1; D gene: TRBD2; CDR3 DNA: TGTGCCAGCAGCAGACTAGCGGGTCCTAATGAGCAGTTCTTC; CDR3 protein: CASSRLAGPNEQFF
clone size: -; V gene: TRBV7-2; J gene: TRBJ1-6; D gene: -; CDR3 DNA: TGTGCCAGCAGCCCGCCAGGGAGGCTACGTTCACCCCTCCACTTT; CDR3 protein: CASSPPGRLRSPLHF
clone size: -; V gene: TRBV19; J gene: TRBJ2-1; D gene: TRBD1; CDR3 DNA: TGTGCCAGTAGTCCCAGACAGGGGACCCATGAGCAGTTCTTC; CDR3 protein: CASSPRQGTHEQFF
clone size: -; V gene: TRBV5-1; J gene: TRBJ2-1; D gene: TRBD2; CDR3 DNA: TGCGCCAGCAGCTTGGCCGGACTAGCGGGAATCTACAATGAGCAGTTCTTC; CDR3 protein: CASSLAGLAGIYNEQFF
clone size: once; V gene: TRBV10-1; J gene: TRBJ1-3; D gene: -; CDR3 DNA: TGCGCCAGCAGTGATGGGACCTCAAGAAAAGGTGGAAACACCATATATTTT; CDR3 protein: CASSDGTSRKGGNTIYF
clone size: -; V gene: TRBV28; J gene: TRBJ2-7; D gene: -; CDR3 DNA: TGTGCCAGCATGGTGTCGGGTACCCCCTACGAGCAGTACTTC; CDR3 protein: CASMVSGTPYEQYF
clone size: -; V gene: TRBV7-2; J gene: TRBJ1-1; D gene: -; CDR3 DNA: TGTGCCAGCAGCTTAGAAGGACAGCCGAACACTGAAGCTTTCTTT; CDR3 protein: CASSLEGQPNTEAFF
clone size: -; V gene: TRBV9; J gene: TRBJ1-4; D gene: -; CDR3 DNA: TGTGCCAGCAGCGTACGCAAGGGAGGGGAAGGAGCCTCTGAAAAACTGTTTTTT; CDR3 protein: CASSVRKGGEGASEKLFF
clone size: -; V gene: TRBV7-9; J gene: TRBJ1-5; D gene: -; CDR3 DNA: TGTGCCAGCAGCTTAGACAGGTCTCATAATCAGCCCCAGCATTTT; CDR3 protein: CASSLDRSHNQPQHF
clone size: few; V gene: TRBV4-3; J gene: TRBJ1-1; D gene: -; CDR3 DNA: TGCGCCAGCAGCCACCTGATTGGGGGCACCAACGCGGGGTACACTGAAGCTTTCTTT; CDR3 protein: CASSHLIGGTNAGYTEAFF
clone size: -; V gene: TRBV6-5; J gene: TRBJ1-5; D gene: -; CDR3 DNA: TGTGCCAGCAGTCCTATCCATAGCAATCAGCCCCAGCATTTT; CDR3 protein: CASSPIHSNQPQHF
clone size: -; V gene: TRBV6-1; J gene: TRBJ2-2; D gene: -; CDR3 DNA: TGTGCCAGCAGGGGGAGCCAGAACACCGGGGAGCTGTTTTTT; CDR3 protein: CASRGSQNTGELFF
clone size: -; V gene: TRBV9; J gene: TRBJ1-3; D gene: -; CDR3 DNA: TGTGCCAGCAGCGTAGAAGCGTTGAGCTCTGGAAACACCATATATTTT; CDR3 protein: CASSVEALSSGNTIYF
clone size: -; V gene: TRBV29-1; J gene: TRBJ1-4; D gene: -; CDR3 DNA: TGCAGCGTTGAAGGGGAGGGCCGGGAAAAACTGTTTTTT; CDR3 protein: CSVEGEGREKLFF
clone size: -; V gene: TRBV5-6; J gene: TRBJ1-1; D gene: TRBD1; CDR3 DNA: TGTGCCAGCAGCTTTGGGACAGGGGTGGCGAACACTGAAGCTTTCTTT; CDR3 protein: CASSFGTGVANTEAFF
clone size: -; V gene: TRBV5-1; J gene: TRBJ1-6; D gene: TRBD1; CDR3 DNA: TGCGCCAGCAGCTTGGCGGGACAGTATAATTCACCCCTCCACTTT; CDR3 protein: CASSLAGQYNSPLHF
clone size: -; V gene: TRBV7-2; J gene: TRBJ2-7; D gene: -; CDR3 DNA: TGTGCCAGCAGCTTAGTAGATTTGTACGAGCAGTACTTC; CDR3 protein: CASSLVDLYEQYF
clone size: few; V gene: TRBV7-9; J gene: TRBJ2-2; D gene: -; CDR3 DNA: TGTGCCAGCAGCCTGGAGGGTTCCTGGGACCACACCGGGGAGCTGTTTTTT; CDR3 protein: CASSLEGSWDHTGELFF
clone size: -; V gene: TRBV11-2; J gene: TRBJ1-2; D gene: -; CDR3 DNA: TGTGCCAGCAGCTTAGATCCCACATATGATGGCTACACCTTC; CDR3 protein: CASSLDPTYDGYTF
clone size: -; V gene: TRBV5-1; J gene: TRBJ1-2; D gene: -; CDR3 DNA: TGCGCCAGCGCGGAACAGCCAACCACTAACTATGGCTACACCTTC; CDR3 protein: CASAEQPTTNYGYTF
clone size: -; V gene: TRBV10-3; J gene: TRBJ2-3; D gene: TRBD2; CDR3 DNA: TGTGCCATCACGGGGGGGACTAGCGGGAGGAAGATGACAGATACGCAGTATTTT; CDR3 protein: CAITGGTSGRKMTDTQYF